This T cell receptor beta chain was retrieved from a study of radiotherapy plus CTLA-4 blockade in lung cancer. Assay used: immunoSEQ multiplex PCR; TCRdb lists only in-frame clones, some missing. The repertoire includes around 99,000 clones, just over 85% of them detected once, and roughly 4.9% sits in the top ten. The CDR3 loop spans 17 amino acids. Germline trimming cut 8 bases from V and 2 bases from J; bases unmatched to any gene: 15. Germline loops: CDR1 SNHLY, CDR2 FYNNEI. V gene TRBV2 combines with J gene TRBJ2-3; 8 bases map to TRBD2. The sample was peripheral blood, taken from a patient treated with radiotherapy plus ipilimumab. The sequence was collected from a human donor with non-small cell lung cancer that progressed on radiotherapy plus ipilimumab. The CDR3 sequence: CASRPPWREVPTDTQYF. CDR3 bases: TGTGCCAGCCGGCCCCCGTGGCGGGAGGTCCCCACAGATACGCAGTATTTT. The entire variable domain, with the rest obtained from reference TRBV2 and TRBJ2-3, is as follows: EPEVTQTPSHQVTQMGQEVILRCVPISNHLYFYWYRQILGQKVEFLVSFYNNEISEKSEIFDDQFSVERPDGSNFTLKIRSTKLEDSAMYFCASRPPWREVPTDTQYFGPGTRLTVL.